The clone carrying this TCR beta chain has ten or more counts. Its antigen is not known. Donors ranged from roughly 6 to 100 years old and were healthy Caucasians in Russia. This entry comes from a study of blood T cells in healthy people across ages. General study points: Older individuals had lower TCR beta diversity per million T cells (the decline was roughly linear). Relative to aged donors, long-lived donors carried more naive CD4+ cells and displayed higher diversity.

CDR3 length: 11 amino acids. V was clipped by 6 bases and J by 5 bases, with 9 bases between them. The germline gives CDR1 DFQATT, CDR2 SNEGSKA (reference sequence). PCR was performed a second time for about 7 to 11 cycles using a sample-barcoded 5' primer and a J-beta primer mix. Every single cDNA molecule received a tag from a template-switch adaptor with 12 random nucleotides. TCRdb fed the 5' RACE reads into MiXCR, producing one record per CDR3 protein. The sample has 1,300,000 or so distinct CDR3 sequences; around 59% are singletons. The gene calls are TRBV20-1 and TRBJ2-3; no reliable D call. The sequence was obtained from a man aged 18 to 35 in good health. Source material: blood. The DNA for the CDR3 is TGCAGTGCCCAACATCAAGATACGCAGTATTTT. Protein: CSAQHQDTQYF.